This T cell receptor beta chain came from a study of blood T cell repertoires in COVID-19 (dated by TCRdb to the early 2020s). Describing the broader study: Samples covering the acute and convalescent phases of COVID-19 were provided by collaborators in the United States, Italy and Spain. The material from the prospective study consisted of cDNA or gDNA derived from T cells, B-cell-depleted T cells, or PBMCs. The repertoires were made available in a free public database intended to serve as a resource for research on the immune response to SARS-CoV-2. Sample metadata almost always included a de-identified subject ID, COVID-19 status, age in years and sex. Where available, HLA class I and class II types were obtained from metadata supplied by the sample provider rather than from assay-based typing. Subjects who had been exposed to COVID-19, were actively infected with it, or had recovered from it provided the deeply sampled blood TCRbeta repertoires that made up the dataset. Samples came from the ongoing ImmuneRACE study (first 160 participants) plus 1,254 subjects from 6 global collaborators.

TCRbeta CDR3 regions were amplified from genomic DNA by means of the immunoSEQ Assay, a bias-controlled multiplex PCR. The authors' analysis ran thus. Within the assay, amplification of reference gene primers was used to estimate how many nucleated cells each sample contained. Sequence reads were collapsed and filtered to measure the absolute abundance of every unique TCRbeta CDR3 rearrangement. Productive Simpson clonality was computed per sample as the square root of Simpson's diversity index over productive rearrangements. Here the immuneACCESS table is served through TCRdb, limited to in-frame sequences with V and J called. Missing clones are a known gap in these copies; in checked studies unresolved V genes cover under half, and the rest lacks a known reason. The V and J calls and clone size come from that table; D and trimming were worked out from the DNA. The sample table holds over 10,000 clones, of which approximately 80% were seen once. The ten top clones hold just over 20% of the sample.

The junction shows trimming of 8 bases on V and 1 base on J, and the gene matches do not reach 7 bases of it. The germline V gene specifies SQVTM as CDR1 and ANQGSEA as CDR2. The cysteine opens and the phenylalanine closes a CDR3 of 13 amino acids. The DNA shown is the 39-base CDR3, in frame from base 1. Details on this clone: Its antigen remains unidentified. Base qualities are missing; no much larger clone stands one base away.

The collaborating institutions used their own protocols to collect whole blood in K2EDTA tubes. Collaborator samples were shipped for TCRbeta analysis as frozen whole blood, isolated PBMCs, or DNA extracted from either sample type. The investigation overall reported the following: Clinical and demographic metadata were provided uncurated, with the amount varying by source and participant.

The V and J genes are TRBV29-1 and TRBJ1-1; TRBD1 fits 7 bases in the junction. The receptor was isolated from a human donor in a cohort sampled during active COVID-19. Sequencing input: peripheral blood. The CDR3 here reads CSTLNRGNTEAFF. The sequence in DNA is TGCAGCACGTTAAACAGGGGGAACACTGAAGCTTTCTTT.